A single sample gave rise to the 21 T cell receptor beta chains below, sequenced in a study of pediatric ulcerative colitis. Clones were sequenced by immunoSEQ multiplex PCR, and TCRdb holds only the in-frame ones, with some missing. The top ten clones hold roughly 1.5% of a sample with about 60,000 clones, 85% to 90% of them seen once. The sample consisted of blood. Receptors were obtained from a boy aged 10-17 years who was a control in a study of pediatric ulcerative colitis.

This chain joins TRBV6-1 and TRBJ2-2, with D unresolved. CDR1 and CDR2 from the germline V gene are MNHNS and SASEGT. Trimming took off 8 bases at V and 3 bases at J, with 10 bases between the two ends. The CDR3 spans 13 residues. CDR3 sequence: CASGIFDTGELFF. CDR3 sequence (DNA): TGTGCCAGCGGAATCTTTGACACCGGGGAGCTGTTTTTT.

The DNA for the CDR3 is TGTGCCAGTAGTATATTCTTTGGTGACTGGAACACCGGGGAGCTGTTTTTT. Translation: CASSIFFGDWNTGELFF. The chain employs TRBV19 and TRBJ2-2; D ambiguous. Between the trimmed V and J ends, which lost 2 bases and 1 base, there was a span of 14 bases. The CDR3 has 17 amino acids. Germline assignment: CDR1 LNHDA and CDR2 SQIVND (reference sequence).

The chain uses TRBV4-1 and TRBJ1-4, with D unresolved. Trimming removed 0 bases from V and 7 bases from J, with 21 bases in between. CDR1 is MGHRA, CDR2 YSYEKL, per germline. This CDR3 is built from 18 residues. In DNA, the CDR3 is TGCGCCAGCAGCCAAGAGTCAAGGGAGGGCGTTCCGATTGAAAAACTGTTTTTT. This gives the protein CASSQESREGVPIEKLFF.

V usage is TRBV7-9 and J usage is TRBJ2-7; no firm D call. V was trimmed by 6 bases and J by 0 bases, leaving 15 bases between them. The CDR3 is 15 amino acids. Germline lookup yields CDR1 SEHNR and CDR2 FQNEAQ (reference sequence). The CDR3 region is CASRSGAGPSYEQYF. The CDR3 region has the DNA TGTGCCAGCAGGTCAGGCGCAGGACCCTCCTACGAGCAGTACTTC.

This clone appeared once. The rearrangement joins TRBV6-1 to TRBJ2-5; no firm D call. Trimming removed 2 bases from V and 1 base from J, with 5 bases in between. CDR1 and CDR2 from the germline V gene are MNHNS and SASEGT. There are 13 residues in the CDR3. The CDR3 reads CASSEISQETQYF. CDR3 in DNA: TGTGCCAGCAGTGAAATTAGCCAAGAGACCCAGTACTTC.

The chain employs TRBV7-2 and TRBJ1-1; 7 bases match TRBD1. V was clipped by 1 base and J by 10 bases; unmatched bases: 3. Germline V gene data show CDR1 as SGHTA and CDR2 as FQGNSA. The CDR3 is 12 residues long. The CDR3 reads CASSLVPGGAFF. In DNA, the CDR3 is TGTGCCAGCAGCTTAGTCCCAGGGGGAGCTTTCTTT. Using reference TRBV7-2 and TRBJ1-1 for the parts outside the CDR3, the full variable domain is GAGVSQSPSNKVTEKGKDVELRCDPISGHTALYWYRQSLGQGLEFLIYFQGNSAPDKSGLPSDRFSAERTGGSVSTLTIQRTQQEDSAVYLCASSLVPGGAFFGQGTRLTVV.

The CDR3 DNA sequence: TGTGCCAGCAGCTTAAGGGAGCACGAGCAGTACTTC. Protein: CASSLREHEQYF. The V and J genes are TRBV13 and TRBJ2-7, with a possible D match to TRBD2 (5 bases). Trimming stripped 2 bases from V and 5 bases from J, with 7 bases between. The length of the CDR3 is 12 residues. Germline CDR1 reads PRHDT; CDR2 reads FYEKMQ (reference sequence).

This chain links TRBV28 with TRBJ2-5; D possibly matches TRBD1 or TRBD2 (6 bases each). Deletions cut 5 bases from V and 1 base from J, with 11 bases between. The CDR3 runs to 14 residues. Germline V gene sequence: CDR1 MDHEN, CDR2 SYDVKM. In nucleotides, the CDR3 is TGTGCCAGCAGTAGGGGGGACACCCAAGAGACCCAGTACTTC. This codes for CASSRGDTQETQYF.

This clone came up once. The rearrangement joins TRBV30 to TRBJ2-7, with 7 bases lining up with TRBD2. Trimming cost V 5 bases and J 0 bases; bases outside gene matches: 10. Germline-derived CDR1 and CDR2 are GTSNPN and SVGIG (reference sequence). The CDR3 has 15 amino acids. CDR3 sequence (DNA): TGTGCCTGGGCGAAAGGGAGGGAGGCCTCCTACGAGCAGTACTTC. Its protein is CAWAKGREASYEQYF.

J is TRBJ2-1 and V is TRBV19, with 16 bases aligning to TRBD2. The CDR3 sequence is 18 residues long. Germline trimming cut 10 bases from V and 4 bases from J; bases unmatched to any gene: 13. Looked up from germline, CDR1 is LNHDA and CDR2 is SQIVND (reference sequence). As DNA, the CDR3 is TGTGCCACCACGATTCAGGGACTAGCGGGAGGGGAATACAATGAGCAGTTCTTC. Protein: CATTIQGLAGGEYNEQFF.

V and J are TRBV28 and TRBJ2-1, with 8 bases that match TRBD1. Germline CDR1 reads MDHEN; CDR2 reads SYDVKM. J was trimmed by 7 bases and V by 5 bases; bases with no gene match: 10. This CDR3 is 15 amino acids long. CDR3 loop: CASSPTGASSNEQFF. Written as DNA, the CDR3 is TGTGCCAGCAGTCCGACAGGGGCGAGTTCGAATGAGCAGTTCTTC.

V gene TRBV27 combines with J gene TRBJ1-2; 7 bases are shared with TRBD1. The CDR3 sequence is 15 residues long. After removal of 5 bases from V and 0 bases from J, the junction contained 6 bases not matched to a gene. Germline-derived CDR1 and CDR2 are MNHEY and SMNVEV (reference sequence). CDR3 sequence (DNA): TGTGCCAGCAGTGATACAGGGGAGCCTAACTATGGCTACACCTTC. Residues: CASSDTGEPNYGYTF.

The chain couples TRBV5-1 to TRBJ1-4; the D is unclear. Per the germline V gene, CDR1 is SGHRS and CDR2 is YFSETQ. This CDR3 spans 16 amino acids. With 3 bases removed from V and 0 bases from J, the gap between germline ends came to 12 bases. The CDR3 spells CASSYAGPPTNEKLFF. In DNA form, the CDR3 reads TGCGCCAGCAGCTACGCAGGACCCCCAACTAATGAAAAACTGTTTTTT.

This sequence joins TRBV6-5 and TRBJ1-3, with unresolved D. V was trimmed by 5 bases and J by 0 bases, leaving 11 bases between them. Germline CDR1 MNHEY, CDR2 SVGAGI. This CDR3 is 15 amino acids long. CDR3 sequence (DNA): TGTGCCAGCAGTCTGGCCCCCTCCTCTGGAAACACCATATATTTT. Protein product: CASSLAPSSGNTIYF.

The chain employs TRBV25-1 and TRBJ2-1, with D perhaps matching TRBD2 (5 bases). The germline CDR1 and CDR2 sequences are MGHDK and SYGVNS. The V and J ends lost 7 bases and 2 bases respectively, with 15 bases between them. The length of the CDR3 is 15 residues. CDR3 residues: CASNQEDQTYNEQFF. As DNA, the CDR3 is TGTGCCAGCAATCAGGAGGACCAAACCTACAATGAGCAGTTCTTC.

The V and J genes are TRBV7-2 and TRBJ2-3, with TRBD2 matching 7 bases. The CDR3 totals 15 residues. From germline, CDR1 is SGHTA and CDR2 FQGNSA. Unmatched junction bases numbered 8, after V lost 6 bases and J lost 2 bases. As DNA, the CDR3 is TGTGCCAGCAGTCGGGACTACCTCTCCACAGATACGCAGTATTTT. Translation: CASSRDYLSTDTQYF.

This clone was found once. The chain joins TRBV6-1 to TRBJ2-5; tentatively, D is TRBD2 (5 bases). CDR1 and CDR2 (germline): MNHNS, SASEGT. The CDR3 sequence is 13 residues long. Between the trimmed V and J ends, which lost 3 bases and 1 base, there was a span of 6 bases. CDR3 protein: CASSDSGQETQYF. The DNA for the CDR3 is TGTGCCAGCAGTGACAGCGGCCAAGAGACCCAGTACTTC.

CDR3 amino acids: CASSYSRPEGEKLFF. In DNA, the CDR3 is TGTGCCAGCAGTTACTCTAGACCTGAGGGGGAAAAACTGTTTTTT. The chain combines TRBV6-5 with TRBJ1-4, with D possibly being TRBD1 (5 bases). Trimming left V 0 bases short and J 8 bases short, with 13 bases between. The germline V gene encodes CDR1 MNHEY and CDR2 SVGAGI. CDR3 length: 15 residues.

The chain carries TRBV6-4 and TRBJ2-1; 7 bases line up with TRBD2. V lost 2 bases and J lost 9; bases outside the gene matches: 13. From germline, CDR1 is MRHNA and CDR2 SNTAGT. This CDR3 has 16 residues. DNA of the CDR3: TGTGCCAGCAGTGACGGGGGAGGTGGCGGGAGTAGTGAGCAGTTCTTC. Amino acid sequence: CASSDGGGGGSSEQFF.

This clone appeared a single time. The CDR3 reads CASSPTGRPSGNTIYF. The CDR3 DNA follows: TGTGCCAGCTCACCCACGGGACGGCCCTCTGGAAACACCATATATTTT. The rearrangement uses TRBV18 and TRBJ1-3, with a weak D call TRBD1 (5 bases). Germline assignment: CDR1 KGHSH and CDR2 LQKENI. The V gene lost 3 bases and the J gene lost 0 bases, with 12 bases spanning the gap. The CDR3 sequence is 16 residues long.

The chain recombines TRBV27 with TRBJ1-4, with TRBD1 identical over 7 bases. Trimming at V came to 5 bases and at J to 4 bases, leaving 7 bases not matched to a gene. Germline CDR1 is MNHEY and CDR2 is SMNVEV (reference sequence). CDR3 length: 15 residues. The CDR3 bases are TGTGCCAGCAGTATACAGGGGACCCATAATGAAAAACTGTTTTTT. Amino acids: CASSIQGTHNEKLFF. The full variable domain, with the rest looked up from reference TRBV27 and TRBJ1-4, is EAQVTQNPRYLITVTGKKLTVTCSQNMNHEYMSWYRQDPGLGLRQIYYSMNVEVTDKGDVPEGYKVSRKEKRNFPLILESPSPNQTSLYFCASSIQGTHNEKLFFGSGTQLSVL.